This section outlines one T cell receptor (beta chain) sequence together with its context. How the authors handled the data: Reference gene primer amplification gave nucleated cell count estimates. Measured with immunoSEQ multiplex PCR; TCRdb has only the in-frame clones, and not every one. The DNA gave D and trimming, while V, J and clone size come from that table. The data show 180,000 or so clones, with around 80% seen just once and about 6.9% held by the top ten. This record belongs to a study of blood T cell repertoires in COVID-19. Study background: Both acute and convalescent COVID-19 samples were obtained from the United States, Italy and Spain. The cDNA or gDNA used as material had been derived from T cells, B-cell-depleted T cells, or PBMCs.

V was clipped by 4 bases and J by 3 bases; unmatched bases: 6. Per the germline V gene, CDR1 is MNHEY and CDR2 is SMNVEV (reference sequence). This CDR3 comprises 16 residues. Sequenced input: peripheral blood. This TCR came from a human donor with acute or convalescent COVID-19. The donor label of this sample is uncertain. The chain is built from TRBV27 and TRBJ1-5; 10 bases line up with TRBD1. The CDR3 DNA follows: TGTGCCAGCAGTTATAGGGGGACAGGGGACAATCAGCCCCAGCATTTT. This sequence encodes CASSYRGTGDNQPQHF.